Each of the 20 T cell receptor beta chains below was sequenced from the same sample in a study of T cells after yellow fever vaccination. TCRdb itself ran the 5' RACE reads through MiXCR, one entry per CDR3 protein. The repertoire holds about 300,000 distinct CDR3 sequences, with 8.5% to 10% as singletons. The material sequenced was CD4+ T cells sorted from PBMCs, taken 5 days after the yellow fever booster vaccination. These TCRs come from a young man who received the YFV17D yellow fever vaccine.

This clonotype occurred many times. This CDR3 reads CAWSVLGGVLSLQYF. The CDR3 coding sequence is TGTGCCTGGAGTGTACTAGGCGGCGTCCTTTCGCTTCAGTACTTC. The chain recombines TRBV30 with TRBJ2-4; maybe TRBD2 (5 bases). The CDR3 runs to 15 residues. Trimming took off 0 bases at V and 11 bases at J, with 20 bases between the two ends. Germline assignment: CDR1 GTSNPN and CDR2 SVGIG (reference sequence).

Worth noting for this clonotype: The junction departs from germline at one end; a sequencing error may be responsible. V usage is TRBV18 and J usage is TRBJ2-6; D is possibly TRBD1 (5 bases). This CDR3 is 16 amino acids long. The germline CDR1 and CDR2 sequences are KGHSH and LQKENI. The CDR3 region is CASSLSWSSGANFLTF. As DNA, the CDR3 is TGTGCCAGCTCACTTTCCTGGTCCTCTGGGGCCAACTTCCTGACTTTC.

This clonotype has just a few counts. The chain links TRBV4-3 to TRBJ1-5; 7 bases fit TRBD1. CDR3 length: 13 residues. Germline assignment: CDR1 LGHNA and CDR2 YSLEER. Germline trimming cut 5 bases from V and 6 bases from J; bases unmatched to any gene: 4. For the CDR3, the DNA is TGCGCCAGCAGCGACAGGGTCGGTCAGCCCCAGCATTTT. Amino acid sequence: CASSDRVGQPQHF.

This clonotype was detected a few times. This chain links TRBV11-2 with TRBJ2-7; D not resolved. Per the germline V gene, CDR1 is SGHAT and CDR2 is FQNNGV. Trimming took off 0 bases at V and 6 bases at J, with 9 bases between the two ends. The CDR3 sequence is 13 residues long. CDR3 loop: CASSLDLIREQYF. The CDR3 nucleotides are TGTGCCAGCAGCTTAGACCTTATCCGCGAGCAGTACTTC.

In this sample, this clonotype turned up a few times. This rearrangement joins TRBV6-2 or TRBV6-3 to TRBJ1-4; 8 nucleotides match TRBD1. The J segment lost 8 bases and the V segment lost 4 bases, leaving 9 bases of the junction unmatched. Germline V gives CDR1 MNHEY, CDR2 SVGEGT. CDR3 length: 15 amino acids. CDR3 loop: CASSSSGTGSEKLFF. The DNA for the CDR3 is TGTGCCAGCAGTTCATCCGGGACAGGAAGCGAAAAACTGTTTTTT.

At least ten counts were recorded for this clonotype. CDR3: CAISDGPLAGYTF. CDR3 DNA sequence: TGTGCCATCAGTGACGGACCCCTCGCTGGCTACACCTTC. The gene calls are TRBV10-3 and TRBJ1-2; D remains unclear. The V gene's germline CDR1 is ENHRY and CDR2 SYGVKD. Trimming removed 3 bases at V and 7 bases at J, with 12 bases between. The CDR3 consists of 13 residues.

This clonotype was seen repeatedly, ten times or more. This chain uses TRBV4-3 with TRBJ2-3, with TRBD2 matching 8 bases. The CDR3 extends over 13 amino acids. Germline CDR1 is LGHNA and CDR2 is YSLEER. With V trimmed by 2 bases and J by 5 bases, 0 bases remained unmatched. The CDR3: CASSQTSGDTQYF. The CDR3 DNA is TGCGCCAGCAGCCAAACTAGCGGAGATACGCAGTATTTT.

In this sample, this clonotype turned up a few times. Here the CDR3 reads CASSFDRGLGDTQYF. The CDR3 DNA sequence: TGTGCCAGCAGTTTCGACAGGGGATTAGGAGATACGCAGTATTTT. The chain recombines TRBV7-2 with TRBJ2-3; 8 nucleotides match TRBD1. CDR3 length: 15 amino acids. Germline CDR1 SGHTA, CDR2 FQGNSA. Trimming at V came to 6 bases and at J to 5 bases, leaving 10 bases not matched to a gene.

This clonotype came up many times. This chain connects TRBV5-1 to TRBJ2-5; D gene uncertain. V lost 2 bases and J 2 bases, leaving 7 bases between the germline ends. CDR1 is SGHRS and CDR2 is YFSETQ in the germline V gene. This CDR3 is built from 13 residues. Here the CDR3 DNA reads TGCGCCAGCAGCTTCTCCAGGCAAGAGACCCAGTACTTC. This codes for CASSFSRQETQYF.

The chain couples TRBV6-2 or TRBV6-3 to TRBJ1-1; the match to TRBD1 covers 7 bases. The V segment lost 7 bases and the J segment 5 bases; nucleotides outside the gene matches: 16. The CDR3 sequence is 16 residues long. In germline, CDR1 is MNHEY, CDR2 SVGEGT. CDR3 sequence: CASNPRLAGGRTEAFF. CDR3 DNA sequence: TGTGCCAGCAATCCGAGATTGGCAGGGGGTAGGACTGAAGCTTTCTTT.

V and J are TRBV7-9 and TRBJ1-1; no reliable D call. Between the trimmed V and J ends, which lost 8 bases and 2 bases, there was a span of 12 bases. The V gene's germline CDR1 is SEHNR and CDR2 FQNEAQ (reference sequence). The CDR3 spans 13 residues. Written as DNA, the CDR3 is TGTGCCAGCGGCCCTCCAGGAAACACTGAAGCTTTCTTT. Translated: CASGPPGNTEAFF.

This clonotype has ten or more counts. J is TRBJ2-2 and V is TRBV7-2; 9 bases are shared with TRBD2. The CDR3 is made up of 17 amino acids. CDR1 is SGHTA, CDR2 FQGNSA, per germline. V was pared by 5 bases and J by 4 bases, with 11 bases of the junction left unmatched. This CDR3 is CASSQRRGGWGTGELFF. The CDR3 DNA is TGTGCCAGCAGCCAACGGCGGGGGGGTTGGGGCACCGGGGAGCTGTTTTTT.

This clonotype has a handful of counts. The chain employs TRBV9 and TRBJ2-2; 8 nucleotides align to TRBD2. Trimming took 0 bases from V and 5 from J; bases not matched to a gene: 3. Germline V gives CDR1 SGDLS, CDR2 YYNGEE. There are 15 residues in the CDR3. CDR3 amino acids: CASSVASSGTGELFF. CDR3 bases: TGTGCCAGCAGCGTAGCTTCTAGCGGGACCGGGGAGCTGTTTTTT.

This sequence joins TRBV5-1 and TRBJ2-5; the D gene could be TRBD1 or TRBD2 (5 bases each). CDR1 is SGHRS and CDR2 is YFSETQ in the germline V gene. V dropped 7 bases and J dropped 2 bases, with 12 bases sitting between them. CDR3 length equals 13 residues. Written as DNA, the CDR3 is TGCGCCAGCCTCCGGGACGGACAAGAGACCCAGTACTTC. Residues: CASLRDGQETQYF.

The chain links TRBV11-2 to TRBJ1-3; no firm D call. V was shortened by 1 base and J by 0 bases, with 4 bases between the two germline ends. CDR3 size: 14 residues. Per the germline V gene, CDR1 is SGHAT and CDR2 is FQNNGV. The CDR3 nucleotides are TGTGCCAGCAGCTTAGTAACCTCTGGAAACACCATATATTTT. It encodes CASSLVTSGNTIYF.

The chain couples TRBV4-2 to TRBJ2-3; 14 nucleotides agree with TRBD2. Germline CDR1 LGHNA, CDR2 YNFKEQ. The CDR3 totals 17 residues. V was clipped by 4 bases and J by 0 bases; unmatched bases: 3. In DNA form, the CDR3 reads TGTGCCAGCAGCCTTAGGACTAGCGGGGGGAGCACAGATACGCAGTATTTT. It is translated as CASSLRTSGGSTDTQYF.

The sample holds a few counts of this clonotype. The rearrangement joins TRBV29-1 to TRBJ1-1, with TRBD1 matching over 9 bases. The CDR3 is 13 amino acids. Unmatched junction bases numbered 7, after V lost 7 bases and J lost 4 bases. Germline CDR1 SQVTM, CDR2 ANQGSEA. CDR3: CSGDRQGGTEAFF. Written as DNA, the CDR3 is TGCAGCGGCGATCGACAGGGGGGCACTGAAGCTTTCTTT.

This clonotype was seen many times. The V gene is TRBV7-9, the J gene TRBJ2-5; D might be TRBD2 (6 bases). Germline V CDR1 and CDR2: SEHNR, FQNEAQ (reference sequence). V was cut by 5 bases and J by 3 bases, with 7 bases left in between. This CDR3 is built from 12 residues. CDR3 nucleotide sequence: TGTGCCAGCAGCCGGACTAAAGAGACCCAGTACTTC. Its protein product is CASSRTKETQYF.

There are many counts of this clonotype. The chain employs TRBV4-1 and TRBJ2-1, with D perhaps TRBD2 (5 bases). V lost 0 bases and J 6 bases, leaving 21 bases between the germline ends. Germline V gene lookup returns CDR1 MGHRA and CDR2 YSYEKL. This CDR3 spans 18 amino acids. CDR3 protein: CASSQDQPAAAGGNEQFF. In DNA, the CDR3 is TGCGCCAGCAGCCAAGATCAGCCAGCGGCGGCGGGCGGCAATGAGCAGTTCTTC.

The V gene is TRBV20-1, the J gene TRBJ1-1; D ambiguous. Trimming removed 2 bases from V and 3 bases from J, with 10 bases in between. The CDR3 contains 13 residues. Germline-derived CDR1 and CDR2 are DFQATT and SNEGSKA (reference sequence). The CDR3 sequence is CSARPNWDTEAFF. In DNA form, the CDR3 reads TGCAGTGCTAGACCCAATTGGGACACTGAAGCTTTCTTT.